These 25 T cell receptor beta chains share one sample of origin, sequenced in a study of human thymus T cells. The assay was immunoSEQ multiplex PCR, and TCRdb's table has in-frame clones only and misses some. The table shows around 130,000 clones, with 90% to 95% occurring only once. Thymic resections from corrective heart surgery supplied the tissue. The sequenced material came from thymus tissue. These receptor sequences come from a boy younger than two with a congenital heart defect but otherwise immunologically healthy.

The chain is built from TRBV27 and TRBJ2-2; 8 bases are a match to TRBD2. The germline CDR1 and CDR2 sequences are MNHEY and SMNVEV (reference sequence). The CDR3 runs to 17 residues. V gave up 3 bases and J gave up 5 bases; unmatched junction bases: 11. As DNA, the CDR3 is TGTGCCAGCAGTTTCGGGGGGGGCGGTGGAAGGACCGGGGAGCTGTTTTTT. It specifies CASSFGGGGGRTGELFF.

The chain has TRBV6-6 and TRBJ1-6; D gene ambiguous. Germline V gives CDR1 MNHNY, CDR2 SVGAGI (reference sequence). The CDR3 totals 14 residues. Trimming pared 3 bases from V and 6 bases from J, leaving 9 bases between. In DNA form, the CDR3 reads TGTGCCAGCAGTTATAGGCAGACTAATTCACCCCTCCACTTT. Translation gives CASSYRQTNSPLHF.

The CDR3 region has the DNA TGCGCCAGCAGCTTTGGGGGGGGCTTGGCAGATACGCAGTATTTT. The encoded protein is CASSFGGGLADTQYF. V is TRBV5-1 and J is TRBJ2-3; weak D call: TRBD2 (7 bases). CDR1 and CDR2 (germline): SGHRS, YFSETQ. The CDR3 extends over 15 amino acids. Trimming removed 2 bases at V and 4 bases at J, with 14 bases between.

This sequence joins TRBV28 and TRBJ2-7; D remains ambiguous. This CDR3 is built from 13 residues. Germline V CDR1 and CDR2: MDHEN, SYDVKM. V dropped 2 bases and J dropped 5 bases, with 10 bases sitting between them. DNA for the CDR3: TGTGCCAGCAGTTTACAACCTCCCCACGAGCAGTACTTC. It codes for CASSLQPPHEQYF.

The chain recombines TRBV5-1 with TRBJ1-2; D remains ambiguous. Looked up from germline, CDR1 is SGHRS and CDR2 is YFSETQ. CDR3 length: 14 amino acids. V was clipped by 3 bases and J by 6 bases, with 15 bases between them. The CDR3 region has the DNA TGCGCCAGCAGCTCCCTATCTGGCCTCGATGGCTACACCTTC. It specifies CASSSLSGLDGYTF.

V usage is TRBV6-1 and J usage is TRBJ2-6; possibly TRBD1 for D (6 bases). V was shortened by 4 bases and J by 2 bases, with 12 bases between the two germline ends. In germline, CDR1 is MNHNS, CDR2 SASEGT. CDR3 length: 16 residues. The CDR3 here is CASSGQELTGANVLTF. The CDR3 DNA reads TGTGCCAGCAGTGGACAGGAACTAACTGGGGCCAACGTCCTGACTTTC.

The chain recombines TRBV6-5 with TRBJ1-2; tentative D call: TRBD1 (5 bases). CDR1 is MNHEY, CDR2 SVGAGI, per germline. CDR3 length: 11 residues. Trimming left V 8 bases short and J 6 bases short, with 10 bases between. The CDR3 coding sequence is TGTGCCAGCGGGGGTAGGGATGGCTACACCTTC. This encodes CASGGRDGYTF.

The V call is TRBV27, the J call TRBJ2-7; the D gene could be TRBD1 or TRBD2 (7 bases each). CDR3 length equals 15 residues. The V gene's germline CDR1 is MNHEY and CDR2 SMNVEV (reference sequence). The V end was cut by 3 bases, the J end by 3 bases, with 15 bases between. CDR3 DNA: TGTGCCAGCAGTTTTGACAGGGAGGGACTCTACGAGCAGTACTTC. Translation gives CASSFDREGLYEQYF.

CDR3 sequence (DNA): TGTGCCAGCAGTTACGAACTAGCGAACACTGAAGCTTTCTTT. Encoded protein: CASSYELANTEAFF. The chain employs TRBV6-5 and TRBJ1-1; D remains unclear. This CDR3 is built from 14 residues. V was clipped by 2 bases and J by 1 base, with 8 bases between them. The germline CDR1 and CDR2 sequences are MNHEY and SVGAGI.

The CDR3 bases are TGTGCCAGCAGCCGGACAGGGGAGAGCACAGATACGCAGTATTTT. It specifies CASSRTGESTDTQYF. The chain links TRBV25-1 to TRBJ2-3; TRBD1 agrees at 9 bases. Germline values: CDR1 MGHDK, CDR2 SYGVNS. V was clipped by 6 bases and J by 0 bases; unmatched bases: 4. The CDR3 consists of 15 residues. The whole variable domain, remainder taken from reference TRBV25-1 and TRBJ2-3, is EADIYQTPRYLVIGTGKKITLECSQTMGHDKMYWYQQDPGMELHLIHYSYGVNSTEKGDLSSESTVSRIRTEHFPLTLESARPSHTSQYLCASSRTGESTDTQYFGPGTRLTVL.

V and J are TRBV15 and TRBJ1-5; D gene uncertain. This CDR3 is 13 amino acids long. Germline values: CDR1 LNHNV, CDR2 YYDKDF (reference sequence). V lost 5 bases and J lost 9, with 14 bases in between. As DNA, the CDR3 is TGTGCCACCAGCTACGGACTGGGCGGGCCCCAGCATTTT. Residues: CATSYGLGGPQHF.

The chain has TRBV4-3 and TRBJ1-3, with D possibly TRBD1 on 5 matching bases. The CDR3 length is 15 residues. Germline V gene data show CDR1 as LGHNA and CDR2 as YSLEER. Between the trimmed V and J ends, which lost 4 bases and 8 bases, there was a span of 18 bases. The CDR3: CASSPHRTRGHTIYF. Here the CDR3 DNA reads TGCGCCAGCAGCCCTCACAGGACCCGAGGTCACACCATATATTTT.

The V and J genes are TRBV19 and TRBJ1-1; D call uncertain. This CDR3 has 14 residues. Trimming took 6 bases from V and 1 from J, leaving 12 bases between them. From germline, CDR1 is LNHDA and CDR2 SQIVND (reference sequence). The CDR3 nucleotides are TGTGCCAGTAGAGGCCAACGGGGGAACACTGAAGCTTTCTTT. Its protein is CASRGQRGNTEAFF. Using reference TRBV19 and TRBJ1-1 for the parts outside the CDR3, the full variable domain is DGGITQSPKYLFRKEGQNVTLSCEQNLNHDAMYWYRQDPGQGLRLIYYSQIVNDFQKGDIAEGYSVSREKKESFPLTVTSAQKNPTAFYLCASRGQRGNTEAFFGQGTRLTVV.

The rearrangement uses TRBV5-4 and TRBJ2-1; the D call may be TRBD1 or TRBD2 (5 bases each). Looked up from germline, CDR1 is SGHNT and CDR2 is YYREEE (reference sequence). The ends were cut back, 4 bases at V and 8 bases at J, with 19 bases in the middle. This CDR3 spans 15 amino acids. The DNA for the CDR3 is TGTGCCAGCAGCCAGAAGGGGTTGAGGGGCTATGAGCAGTTCTTC. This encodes CASSQKGLRGYEQFF.

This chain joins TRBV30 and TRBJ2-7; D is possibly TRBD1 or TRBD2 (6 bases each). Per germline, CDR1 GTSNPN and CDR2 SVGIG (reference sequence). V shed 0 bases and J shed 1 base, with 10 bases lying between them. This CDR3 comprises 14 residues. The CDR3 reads CAWSVRGQSYEQYF. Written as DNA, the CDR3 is TGTGCCTGGAGTGTACGGGGGCAGTCCTACGAGCAGTACTTC. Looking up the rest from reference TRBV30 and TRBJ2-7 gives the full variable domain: SQTIHQWPATLVQPVGSPLSLECTVEGTSNPNLYWYRQAAGRGLQLLFYSVGIGQISSEVPQNLSASRPQDRQFILSSKKLLLSDSGFYLCAWSVRGQSYEQYFGPGTRLTVT.

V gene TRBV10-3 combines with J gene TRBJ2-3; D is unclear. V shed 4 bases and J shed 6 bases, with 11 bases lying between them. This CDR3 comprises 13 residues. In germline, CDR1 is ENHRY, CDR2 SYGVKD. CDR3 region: CAISVGAGDTQYF. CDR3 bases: TGTGCCATCAGTGTCGGCGCTGGGGATACGCAGTATTTT.

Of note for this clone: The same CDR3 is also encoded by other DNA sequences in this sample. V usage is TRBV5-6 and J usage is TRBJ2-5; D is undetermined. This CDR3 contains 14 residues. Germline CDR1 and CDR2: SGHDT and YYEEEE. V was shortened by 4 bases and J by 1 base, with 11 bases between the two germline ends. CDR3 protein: CASSPGLIQETQYF. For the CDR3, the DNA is TGTGCCAGCAGCCCCGGGCTTATCCAAGAGACCCAGTACTTC.

The CDR3 loop is CASSHRGPTYNSPLHF. CDR3 DNA sequence: TGTGCCAGCAGCCACAGGGGGCCCACCTATAATTCACCCCTCCACTTT. This chain connects TRBV28 to TRBJ1-6; 9 bases are shared with TRBD1. The CDR3 is 16 amino acids. With V trimmed by 6 bases and J by 2 bases, 5 bases remained unmatched. Looked up from germline, CDR1 is MDHEN and CDR2 is SYDVKM. Variable domain in full (rest from reference TRBV28 and TRBJ1-6): DVKVTQSSRYLVKRTGEKVFLECVQDMDHENMFWYRQDPGLGLRLIYFSYDVKMKEKGDIPEGYSVSREKKERFSLILESASTNQTSMYLCASSHRGPTYNSPLHFGNGTRLTVT.

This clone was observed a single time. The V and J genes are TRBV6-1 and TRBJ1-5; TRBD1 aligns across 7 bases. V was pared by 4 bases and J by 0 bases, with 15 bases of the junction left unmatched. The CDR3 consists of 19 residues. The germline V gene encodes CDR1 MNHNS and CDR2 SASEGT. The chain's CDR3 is CASSGTDRKRDYSNQPQHF. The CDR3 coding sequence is TGTGCCAGCAGTGGAACGGACAGGAAAAGGGATTATAGCAATCAGCCCCAGCATTTT.

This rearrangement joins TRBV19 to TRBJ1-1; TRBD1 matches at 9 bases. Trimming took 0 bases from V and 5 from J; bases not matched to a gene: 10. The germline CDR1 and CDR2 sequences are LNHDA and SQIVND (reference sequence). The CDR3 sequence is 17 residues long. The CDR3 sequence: CASSIDPLGTGKTEAFF. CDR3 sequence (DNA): TGTGCCAGTAGTATAGACCCCCTTGGGACAGGGAAGACTGAAGCTTTCTTT.

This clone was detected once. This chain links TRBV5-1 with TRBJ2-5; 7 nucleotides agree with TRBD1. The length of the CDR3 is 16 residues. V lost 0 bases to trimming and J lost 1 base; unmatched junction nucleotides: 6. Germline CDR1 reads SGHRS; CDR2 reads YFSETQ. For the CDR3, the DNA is TGCGCCAGCAGCTTGGAGAGGGGGACAGCCCAAGAGACCCAGTACTTC. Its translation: CASSLERGTAQETQYF.

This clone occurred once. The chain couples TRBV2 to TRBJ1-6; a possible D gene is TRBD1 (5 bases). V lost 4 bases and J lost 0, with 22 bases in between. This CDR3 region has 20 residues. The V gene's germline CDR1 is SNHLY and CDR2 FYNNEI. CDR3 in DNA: TGTGCCAGCAGTGTGGTACTCTCGACAGTTCTCAGCTCCTATAATTCACCCCTCCACTTT. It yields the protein CASSVVLSTVLSSYNSPLHF.

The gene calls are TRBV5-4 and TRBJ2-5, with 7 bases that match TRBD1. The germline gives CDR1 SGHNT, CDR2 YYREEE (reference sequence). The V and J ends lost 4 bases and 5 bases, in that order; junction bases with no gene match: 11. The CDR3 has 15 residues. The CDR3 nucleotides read TGTGCCAGCAGCACCGGACAGGCAGAGCAGGAGACCCAGTACTTC. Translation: CASSTGQAEQETQYF.

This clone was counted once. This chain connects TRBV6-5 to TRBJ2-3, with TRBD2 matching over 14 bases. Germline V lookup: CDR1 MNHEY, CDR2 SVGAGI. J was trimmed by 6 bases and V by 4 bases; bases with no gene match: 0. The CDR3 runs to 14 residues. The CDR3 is CASSWTSGGDTQYF. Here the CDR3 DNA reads TGTGCCAGCAGTTGGACTAGCGGGGGGGATACGCAGTATTTT.

The CDR3, as DNA: TGTGCCAGCAGCTTAGATCTCTGGCAGGGGGCTAACTATGGCTACACCTTC. Amino acid sequence: CASSLDLWQGANYGYTF. The chain has TRBV11-3 and TRBJ1-2, with TRBD1 matching over 7 bases. CDR1 is SGHNT and CDR2 is YENEEA in the germline V gene. CDR3 size: 17 residues. Trimming took 0 bases from V and 0 from J; bases not matched to a gene: 7.